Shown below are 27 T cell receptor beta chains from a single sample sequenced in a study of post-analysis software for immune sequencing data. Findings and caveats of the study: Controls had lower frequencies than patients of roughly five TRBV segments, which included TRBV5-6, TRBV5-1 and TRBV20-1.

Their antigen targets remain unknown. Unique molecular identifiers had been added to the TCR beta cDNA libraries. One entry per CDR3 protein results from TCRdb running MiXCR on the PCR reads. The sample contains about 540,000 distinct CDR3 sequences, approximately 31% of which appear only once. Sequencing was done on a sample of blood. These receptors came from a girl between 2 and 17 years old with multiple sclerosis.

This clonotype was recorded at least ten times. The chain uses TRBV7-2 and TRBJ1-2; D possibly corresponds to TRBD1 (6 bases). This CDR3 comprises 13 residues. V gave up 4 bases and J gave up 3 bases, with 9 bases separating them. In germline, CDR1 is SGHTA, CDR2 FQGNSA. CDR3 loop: CASSSDRYYGYTF. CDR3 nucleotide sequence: TGTGCCAGCAGCTCGGACAGATACTATGGCTACACCTTC.

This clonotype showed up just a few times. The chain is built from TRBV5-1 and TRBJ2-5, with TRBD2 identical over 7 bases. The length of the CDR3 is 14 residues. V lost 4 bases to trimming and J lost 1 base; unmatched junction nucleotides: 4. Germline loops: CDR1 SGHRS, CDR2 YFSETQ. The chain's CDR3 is CASSLGLGQETQYF. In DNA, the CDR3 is TGCGCCAGCAGCCTAGGACTAGGCCAAGAGACCCAGTACTTC.

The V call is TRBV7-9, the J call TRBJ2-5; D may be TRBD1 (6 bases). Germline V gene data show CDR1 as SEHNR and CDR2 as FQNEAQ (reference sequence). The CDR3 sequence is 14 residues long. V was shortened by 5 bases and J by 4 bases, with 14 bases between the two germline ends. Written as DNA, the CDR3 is TGTGCCAGCAGCAAAAACCCCAGGGGAGAGACCCAGTACTTC. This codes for CASSKNPRGETQYF.

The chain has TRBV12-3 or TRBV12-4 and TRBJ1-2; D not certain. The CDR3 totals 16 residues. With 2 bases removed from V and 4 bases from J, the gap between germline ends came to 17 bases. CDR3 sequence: CASSLSAGPLVYGYTF. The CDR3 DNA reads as TGTGCCAGCAGTTTATCCGCAGGTCCCCTTGTCTATGGCTACACCTTC.

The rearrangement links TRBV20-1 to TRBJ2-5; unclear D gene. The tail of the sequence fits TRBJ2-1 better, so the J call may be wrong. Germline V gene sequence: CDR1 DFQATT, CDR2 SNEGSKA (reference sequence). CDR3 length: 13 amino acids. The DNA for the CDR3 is TGCAGTGCTAGAATTGACGGACCAGAGACCCAGTTCTTC. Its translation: CSARIDGPETQFF.

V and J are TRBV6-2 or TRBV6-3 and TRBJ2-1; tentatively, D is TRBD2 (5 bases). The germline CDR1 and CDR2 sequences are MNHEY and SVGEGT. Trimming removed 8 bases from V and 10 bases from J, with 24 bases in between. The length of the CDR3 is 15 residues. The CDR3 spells CASGGPPRVTYEQFF. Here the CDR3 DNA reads TGTGCCAGCGGTGGTCCTCCGAGGGTTACCTACGAGCAGTTCTTC.

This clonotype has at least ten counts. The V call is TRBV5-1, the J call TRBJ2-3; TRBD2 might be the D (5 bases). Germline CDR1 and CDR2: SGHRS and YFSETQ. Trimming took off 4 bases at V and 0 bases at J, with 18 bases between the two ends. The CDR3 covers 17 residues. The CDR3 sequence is CASSPNGLPESTDTQYF. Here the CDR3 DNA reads TGCGCCAGCAGCCCCAACGGACTCCCGGAAAGCACAGATACGCAGTATTTT.

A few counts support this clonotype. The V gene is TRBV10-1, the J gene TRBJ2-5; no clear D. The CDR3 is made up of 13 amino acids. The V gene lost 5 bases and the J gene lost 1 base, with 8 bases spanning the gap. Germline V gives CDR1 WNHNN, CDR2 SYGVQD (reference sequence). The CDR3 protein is CASSWTIQETQYF. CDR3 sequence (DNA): TGCGCCAGCAGTTGGACGATCCAAGAGACCCAGTACTTC.

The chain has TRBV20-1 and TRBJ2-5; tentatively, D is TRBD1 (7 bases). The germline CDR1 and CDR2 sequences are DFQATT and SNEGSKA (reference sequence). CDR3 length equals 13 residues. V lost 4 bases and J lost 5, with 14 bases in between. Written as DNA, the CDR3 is TGCAGTGCTAAGCAGGGGGGCAGTGAGACCCAGTACTTC. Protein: CSAKQGGSETQYF.

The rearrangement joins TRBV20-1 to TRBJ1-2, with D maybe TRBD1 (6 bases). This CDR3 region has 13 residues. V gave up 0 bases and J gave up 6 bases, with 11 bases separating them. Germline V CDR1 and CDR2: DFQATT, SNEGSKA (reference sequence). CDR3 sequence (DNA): TGCAGTGCTAGAGATAGGGGGGAGGATGGCTACACCTTC. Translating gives CSARDRGEDGYTF.

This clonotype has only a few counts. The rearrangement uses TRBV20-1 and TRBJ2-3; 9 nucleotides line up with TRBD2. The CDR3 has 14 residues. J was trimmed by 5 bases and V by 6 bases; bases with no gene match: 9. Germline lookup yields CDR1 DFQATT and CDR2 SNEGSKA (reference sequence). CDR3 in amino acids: CSAPAGGPKDTQYF. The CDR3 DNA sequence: TGCAGTGCGCCGGCGGGGGGGCCGAAAGATACGCAGTATTTT.

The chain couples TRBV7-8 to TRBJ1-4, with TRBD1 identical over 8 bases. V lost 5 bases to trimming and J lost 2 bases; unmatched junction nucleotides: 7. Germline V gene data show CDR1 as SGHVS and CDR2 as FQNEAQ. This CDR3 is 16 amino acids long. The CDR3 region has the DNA TGTGCCAGCAGCCCCTTCCGGACAGGGACTAATGAAAAACTGTTTTTT. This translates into CASSPFRTGTNEKLFF.

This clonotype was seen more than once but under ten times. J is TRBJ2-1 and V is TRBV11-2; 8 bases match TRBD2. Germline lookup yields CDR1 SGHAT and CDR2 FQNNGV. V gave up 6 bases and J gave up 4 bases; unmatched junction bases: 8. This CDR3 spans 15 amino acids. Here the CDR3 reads CASSSAGGVYNEQFF. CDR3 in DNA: TGTGCCAGCAGTTCCGCCGGGGGGGTATACAATGAGCAGTTCTTC.

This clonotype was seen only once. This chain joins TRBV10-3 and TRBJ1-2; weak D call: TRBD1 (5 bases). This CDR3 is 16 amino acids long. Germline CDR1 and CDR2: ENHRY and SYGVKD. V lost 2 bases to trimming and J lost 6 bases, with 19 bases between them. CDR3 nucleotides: TGTGCCATCAGTGAGACCAGGACAAGGGAACTGCATGGCTACACCTTC. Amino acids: CAISETRTRELHGYTF.

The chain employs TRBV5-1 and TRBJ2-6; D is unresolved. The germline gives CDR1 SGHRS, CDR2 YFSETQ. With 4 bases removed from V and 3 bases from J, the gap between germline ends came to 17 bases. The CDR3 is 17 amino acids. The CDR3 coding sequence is TGCGCCAGCAGCGTCTCGCCCGGCTCCTTTGGGGCCAACGTCCTGACTTTC. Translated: CASSVSPGSFGANVLTF.

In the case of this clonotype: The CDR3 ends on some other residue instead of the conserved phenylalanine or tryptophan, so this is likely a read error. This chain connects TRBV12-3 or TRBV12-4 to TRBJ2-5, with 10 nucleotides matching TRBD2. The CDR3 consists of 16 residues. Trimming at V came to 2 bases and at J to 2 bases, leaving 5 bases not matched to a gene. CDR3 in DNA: TGTGCCAGCAGTTTACAAGGACTAGCGGCTCAAGAGACCCAGTACTGC. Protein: CASSLQGLAAQETQYC.

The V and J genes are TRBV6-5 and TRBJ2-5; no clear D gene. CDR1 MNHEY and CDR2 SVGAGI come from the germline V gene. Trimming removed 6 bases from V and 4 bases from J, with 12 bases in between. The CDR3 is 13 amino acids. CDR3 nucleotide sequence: TGTGCCAGCAGCCGCGGAACTCGAGAGACCCAGTACTTC. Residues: CASSRGTRETQYF.

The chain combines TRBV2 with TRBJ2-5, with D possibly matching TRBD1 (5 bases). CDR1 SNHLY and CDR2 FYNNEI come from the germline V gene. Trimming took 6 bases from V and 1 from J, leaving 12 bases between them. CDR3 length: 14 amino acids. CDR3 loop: CASRRRQPQETQYF. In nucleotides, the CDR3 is TGTGCCAGCAGGCGGAGACAGCCCCAAGAGACCCAGTACTTC.

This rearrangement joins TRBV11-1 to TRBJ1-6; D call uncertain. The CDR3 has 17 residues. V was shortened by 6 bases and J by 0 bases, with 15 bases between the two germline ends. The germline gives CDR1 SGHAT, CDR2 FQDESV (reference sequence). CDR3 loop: CASSLTGGVSYNSPLHF. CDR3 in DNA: TGTGCCAGCAGTCTTACTGGTGGAGTCTCCTATAATTCACCCCTCCACTTT.

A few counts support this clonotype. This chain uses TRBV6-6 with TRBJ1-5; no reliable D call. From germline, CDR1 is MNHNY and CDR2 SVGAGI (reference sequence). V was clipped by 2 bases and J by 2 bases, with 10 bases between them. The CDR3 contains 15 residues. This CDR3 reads CASSYGSAGNQPQHF. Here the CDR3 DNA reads TGTGCCAGCAGTTACGGTAGCGCCGGCAATCAGCCCCAGCATTTT.

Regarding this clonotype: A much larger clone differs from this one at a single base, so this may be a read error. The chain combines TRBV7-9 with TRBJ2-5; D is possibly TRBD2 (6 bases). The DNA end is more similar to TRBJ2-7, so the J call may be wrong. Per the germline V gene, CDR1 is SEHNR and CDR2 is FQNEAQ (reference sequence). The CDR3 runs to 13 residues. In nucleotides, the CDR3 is TGTACCAGCAGCACCTCGGGGAGGTACGAGCAGTACTTC. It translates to CTSSTSGRYEQYF.

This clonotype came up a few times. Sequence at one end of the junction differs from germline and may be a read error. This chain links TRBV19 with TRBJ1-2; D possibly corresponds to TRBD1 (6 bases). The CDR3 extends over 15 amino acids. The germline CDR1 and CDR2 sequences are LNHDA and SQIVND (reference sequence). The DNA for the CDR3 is TGTACCAGTACCAGGATTGGGGGCGGTAACTATGGCTACACCTTC. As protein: CTSTRIGGGNYGYTF.

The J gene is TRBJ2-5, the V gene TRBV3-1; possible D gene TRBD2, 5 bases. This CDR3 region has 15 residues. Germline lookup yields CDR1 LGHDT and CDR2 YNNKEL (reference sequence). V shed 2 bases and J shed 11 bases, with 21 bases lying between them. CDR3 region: CASSQPSRGSWEQYF. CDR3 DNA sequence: TGTGCCAGCAGCCAACCCTCGAGAGGGTCGTGGGAGCAGTACTTC.

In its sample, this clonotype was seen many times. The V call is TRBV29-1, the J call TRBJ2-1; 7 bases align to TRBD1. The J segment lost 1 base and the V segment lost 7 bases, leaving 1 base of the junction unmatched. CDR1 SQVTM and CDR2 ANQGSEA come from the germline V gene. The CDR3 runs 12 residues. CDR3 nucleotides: TGCAGCGGCAGGGGGTCCTACAATGAGCAGTTCTTC. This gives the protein CSGRGSYNEQFF.

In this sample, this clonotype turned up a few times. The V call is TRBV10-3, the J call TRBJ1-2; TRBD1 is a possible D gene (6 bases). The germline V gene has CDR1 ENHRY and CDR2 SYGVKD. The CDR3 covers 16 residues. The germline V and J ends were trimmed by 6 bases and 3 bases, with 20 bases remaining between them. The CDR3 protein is CAISPEEGGLDYGYTF. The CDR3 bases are TGTGCCATCAGCCCCGAGGAGGGGGGATTGGACTATGGCTACACCTTC.

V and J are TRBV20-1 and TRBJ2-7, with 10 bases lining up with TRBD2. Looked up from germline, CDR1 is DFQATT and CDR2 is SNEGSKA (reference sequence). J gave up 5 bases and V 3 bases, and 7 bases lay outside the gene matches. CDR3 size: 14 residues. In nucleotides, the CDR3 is TGCAGTGCTAGTAACAGCGGGGGGGCCGACGAGCAGTACTTC. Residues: CSASNSGGADEQYF.

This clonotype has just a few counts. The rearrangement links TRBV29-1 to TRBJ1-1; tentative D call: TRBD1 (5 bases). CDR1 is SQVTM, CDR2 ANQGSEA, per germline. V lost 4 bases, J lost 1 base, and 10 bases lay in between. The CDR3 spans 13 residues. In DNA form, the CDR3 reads TGCAGCGTTGTGGGCGGGGGGAACACTGAAGCTTTCTTT. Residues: CSVVGGGNTEAFF.